Shown below are 20 T cell receptor beta chains from a single sample sequenced in a study of blood T cell repertoires in COVID-19. The assay was immunoSEQ multiplex PCR, and TCRdb's table has in-frame clones only and misses some. The table lists some 310,000 clones, 90% of them singletons. The sequenced material came from peripheral blood. The receptors were sampled from a woman aged 25 to 39 with COVID-19, enrolled during active disease.

This chain connects TRBV10-1 to TRBJ2-5; 8 bases match TRBD1. Trimming at V came to 8 bases and at J to 5 bases, leaving 7 bases not matched to a gene. The CDR3 loop spans 13 amino acids. Germline lookup yields CDR1 WNHNN and CDR2 SYGVQD (reference sequence). The CDR3 spells CASGAGGAETQYF. CDR3 nucleotide sequence: TGCGCCAGCGGGGCAGGGGGCGCGGAGACCCAGTACTTC.

The chain carries TRBV7-9 and TRBJ2-1; D is unclear. The CDR3 spans 12 residues. V was clipped by 1 base and J by 15 bases, with 13 bases between them. Germline V gene data show CDR1 as SEHNR and CDR2 as FQNEAQ (reference sequence). CDR3 DNA sequence: TGTGCCAGCAGCTTAGATGCCAGGTCGCCGTTCTTC. It encodes CASSLDARSPFF.

This clone appeared once. The rearrangement joins TRBV7-2 to TRBJ1-2; D is undetermined. V dropped 1 base and J dropped 8 bases, with 20 bases sitting between them. This CDR3 comprises 16 residues. Germline V gene lookup returns CDR1 SGHTA and CDR2 FQGNSA. CDR3: CASSLVGGEVTIGYTF. Here the CDR3 DNA reads TGTGCCAGCAGCTTAGTAGGTGGGGAGGTAACTATCGGCTACACCTTC.

The CDR3 region has the DNA TGCGCCAGCAGCTATACACCGGGACAGGGCTTGGTCTATGGCTACACCTTC. As protein: CASSYTPGQGLVYGYTF. This sequence joins TRBV5-1 and TRBJ1-2; 9 bases are a match to TRBD1. Trimming took 3 bases from V and 4 from J; bases not matched to a gene: 13. The V gene's germline CDR1 is SGHRS and CDR2 YFSETQ. There are 17 residues in the CDR3.

On this clone: The identical CDR3 is also encoded by other nucleotide sequences in the sample. V is TRBV4-1 and J is TRBJ1-1, with a weak D call TRBD1 (6 bases). V shed 6 bases and J shed 1 base, with 9 bases lying between them. Germline V gene sequence: CDR1 MGHRA, CDR2 YSYEKL. The CDR3 has 13 amino acids. CDR3 sequence (DNA): TGCGCCAGCAGTGGACAGCAGAACACTGAAGCTTTCTTT. Translating gives CASSGQQNTEAFF.

The CDR3 region is CASSLAGGSAYEQYF. In nucleotides, the CDR3 is TGCGCCAGCAGCTTGGCGGGGGGGAGCGCCTACGAGCAGTACTTC. This chain uses TRBV5-1 with TRBJ2-7, with 8 bases that match TRBD2. V lost 0 bases to trimming and J lost 2 bases; unmatched junction nucleotides: 4. CDR1 and CDR2 (germline): SGHRS, YFSETQ. This CDR3 region has 15 residues.

CDR3 in DNA: TGTGCCAGCAGCTTAGCACAGGGGACAGGACGAATGAACACTGAAGCTTTCTTT. Protein sequence: CASSLAQGTGRMNTEAFF. The V call is TRBV7-9, the J call TRBJ1-1; 8 bases align to TRBD1. The CDR3 loop spans 18 amino acids. Germline trimming cut 0 bases from V and 0 bases from J; bases unmatched to any gene: 9. Germline V gene sequence: CDR1 SEHNR, CDR2 FQNEAQ (reference sequence).

The chain is built from TRBV2 and TRBJ1-4; tentative D call: TRBD1 (5 bases). The CDR3 has 13 amino acids. Germline CDR1 SNHLY, CDR2 FYNNEI. Trimming cost V 5 bases and J 4 bases, with 8 bases left between them. The CDR3 is CASSRGLNEKLFF. The CDR3 DNA is TGTGCCAGCAGTAGGGGTCTTAATGAAAAACTGTTTTTT.

This CDR3 reads CASSGMGTSGSGRIDEQYF. CDR3 nucleotides: TGTGCCAGCAGTGGGATGGGGACTAGCGGCTCGGGAAGGATCGACGAGCAGTACTTC. The gene calls are TRBV27 and TRBJ2-7, with 11 bases that match TRBD2. Losses at the gene ends were 5 bases for V and 5 bases for J; bases not matched to a gene: 20. The CDR3 runs 19 residues. Per germline, CDR1 MNHEY and CDR2 SMNVEV (reference sequence).

V and J are TRBV7-9 and TRBJ2-7; TRBD1 might be the D (6 bases). CDR3 size: 12 residues. The V gene's germline CDR1 is SEHNR and CDR2 FQNEAQ (reference sequence). Trimming took off 4 bases at V and 3 bases at J, with 7 bases between the two ends. The CDR3 sequence is CASSSQGYEQYF. The CDR3 coding sequence is TGTGCCAGCAGCTCACAGGGCTACGAGCAGTACTTC.

This clone showed up just once. This chain links TRBV7-3 with TRBJ2-1; 7 nucleotides line up with TRBD2. This CDR3 spans 14 amino acids. The V segment lost 5 bases and the J segment 12 bases; nucleotides outside the gene matches: 13. The V gene's germline CDR1 is SGHTA and CDR2 FQGTGA. The CDR3 bases are TGTGCCAGCAGCCCCCTCCCCACTGGCGGGAGGCAGTTCTTC. This sequence encodes CASSPLPTGGRQFF.

J is TRBJ1-2 and V is TRBV7-9, with D uncertain. Germline V gene data show CDR1 as SEHNR and CDR2 as FQNEAQ (reference sequence). The CDR3 has 16 amino acids. V was trimmed by 2 bases and J by 4 bases, leaving 17 bases between them. Here the CDR3 DNA reads TGTGCCAGCAGCTTACCCGACGGGGAGGCCCTCTATGGCTACACCTTC. Translated: CASSLPDGEALYGYTF.

The rearrangement links TRBV18 to TRBJ1-2, with 7 bases identical to TRBD1. V lost 2 bases, J lost 3 bases, and 9 bases stayed unmatched. Germline V gene sequence: CDR1 KGHSH, CDR2 LQKENI. The CDR3 covers 16 residues. The CDR3 region is CASSPSAETGYYGYTF. The CDR3 DNA reads as TGTGCCAGCTCACCATCCGCCGAGACAGGGTACTATGGCTACACCTTC.

The J gene is TRBJ1-1, the V gene TRBV29-1, with D perhaps matching TRBD1 (6 bases). The CDR3 covers 14 residues. CDR1 and CDR2 from the germline V gene are SQVTM and ANQGSEA. Trimming cost V 4 bases and J 1 base, with 13 bases left between them. Here the CDR3 DNA reads TGCAGCGTTGCGGGGGGCCGGACGAACACTGAAGCTTTCTTT. This gives the protein CSVAGGRTNTEAFF.

This clone was picked up one time. The gene calls are TRBV5-1 and TRBJ2-3; TRBD2 agrees at 10 bases. Germline CDR1 SGHRS, CDR2 YFSETQ. J gave up 1 base and V 5 bases, and 4 bases lay outside the gene matches. CDR3 length: 15 residues. The CDR3, as DNA: TGCGCCAGCAGGGGAGCGGGAGGGGGCACAGATACGCAGTATTTT. It codes for CASRGAGGGTDTQYF.

The chain couples TRBV29-1 to TRBJ1-2; 8 bases are a match to TRBD1. Germline loops: CDR1 SQVTM, CDR2 ANQGSEA. V was pared by 4 bases and J by 5 bases, with 6 bases of the junction left unmatched. CDR3 length: 13 amino acids. In DNA, the CDR3 is TGCAGCGTTGTCCAGGGGGCGGAATATGGCTACACCTTC. Amino acids: CSVVQGAEYGYTF.

The chain links TRBV20-1 to TRBJ2-1; 10 bases agree with TRBD2. The CDR3 length is 14 residues. The junction had 6 bases not matched to a gene; V was cut back by 3 bases and J by 7 bases. Germline V gene data show CDR1 as DFQATT and CDR2 as SNEGSKA (reference sequence). CDR3: CSASGLAEANEQFF. CDR3 sequence (DNA): TGCAGTGCTAGTGGACTAGCGGAAGCGAATGAGCAGTTCTTC.

The chain is built from TRBV27 and TRBJ1-2; maybe TRBD1 (6 bases). The V and J ends lost 1 base and 6 bases respectively, with 27 bases between them. Germline CDR1 and CDR2: MNHEY and SMNVEV (reference sequence). CDR3 length equals 19 residues. The CDR3 nucleotides are TGTGCCAGCAGTTTATACTACTACGACATGGGAGGGGGACATAATGGCTACACCTTC. Translation gives CASSLYYYDMGGGHNGYTF.

The chain combines TRBV11-2 with TRBJ2-1; 8 bases align to TRBD1. Germline V lookup: CDR1 SGHAT, CDR2 FQNNGV. With 1 base clipped from V and 7 bases from J, the junction kept 0 bases outside the gene matches. The CDR3 is 13 amino acids. CDR3 coding DNA: TGTGCCAGCAGCTTAGGACAGGGGAATGAGCAGTTCTTC. It codes for CASSLGQGNEQFF.

V gene TRBV5-6 combines with J gene TRBJ1-6, with 7 bases lining up with TRBD1. CDR3 length: 17 amino acids. After removal of 3 bases from V and 4 bases from J, the junction contained 10 bases not matched to a gene. The germline gives CDR1 SGHDT, CDR2 YYEEEE. CDR3 bases: TGTGCCAGCAGCTCCAAGCCCGGGACAGTATATAATTCACCCCTCCACTTT. It is translated as CASSSKPGTVYNSPLHF.